This is a list of T cell receptor beta chains from one sample in a study of blood T cells in healthy people across ages. Each CDR3 protein gets one entry after TCRdb re-called the 5' RACE reads with MiXCR. The sample has about 1.5 million distinct CDR3 sequences, 42% seen once. Sequencing used blood. The source of these receptors is a woman younger than 30 in good health. Each CDR3 is given with its conserved first and last residue. The D gene is left open where the match is weak. Size values are once, few and many counts, or a class for expanded clones, and some rows have none.

cdr3_nt,cdr3_aa,v_call,d_call,j_call,clone_size
TGCGCCAGCAGCTTGGCAGGGGTATTCCTCTCTGGGGCCAACGTCCTGACTTTC,CASSLAGVFLSGANVLTF,TRBV5-1,.,TRBJ2-6,.
TGCAGTGCTGAGGGACTAGCGGGAGTGAACGAGCAGTACTTC,CSAEGLAGVNEQYF,TRBV20-1,TRBD2,TRBJ2-7,.
TGTGCCAGCAGCTCCTTCGGGGACAGCACCTACAATGAGCAGTTCTTC,CASSSFGDSTYNEQFF,TRBV7-9,TRBD1,TRBJ2-1,.
TGTGCTAGCAGCTTACCGATGGACAGGGACTATGGCTACACCTTC,CASSLPMDRDYGYTF,TRBV7-7,TRBD1,TRBJ1-2,.
TGTGCCAGCAGCTCCTTTGGCGGGACTAGCGCCACAGATACGCAGTATTTT,CASSSFGGTSATDTQYF,TRBV7-2,TRBD2,TRBJ2-3,few
TGTGCCAGCAGCCCTCCCGGCGGGGGGATCTACAATGAGCAGTTCTTC,CASSPPGGGIYNEQFF,TRBV3-1,TRBD2,TRBJ2-1,.
TGTGCCAGCAGCCGGGGACGGTTAGAGACCCGGTACTTC,CASSRGRLETRYF,TRBV7-3,.,TRBJ2-4,.
TGCAGTGCTAGAGATTGGCAGGGGGAAAACACTGAAGCTTTCTTT,CSARDWQGENTEAFF,TRBV20-1,TRBD1,TRBJ1-1,.
TGTGCCAGCTCACCAACCGACACGAACTATGGCTACACCTTC,CASSPTDTNYGYTF,TRBV18,.,TRBJ1-2,.
TGTGCTAGTGGTTTTGGCAGAGTCTCCTACAATGAGCAGTTCTTC,CASGFGRVSYNEQFF,TRBV12-5,.,TRBJ2-1,.
TGTGCCAGCAGCGTATCACACCGGAGGGAGGCTGAAGCTTTCTTT,CASSVSHRREAEAFF,TRBV9,.,TRBJ1-1,.
TGTGCCAGCAGCGGCAAAGATGGCGGGAACTACGAGCAGTACTTC,CASSGKDGGNYEQYF,TRBV9,.,TRBJ2-7,few
TGCGCCAGCAGCCACGGACCCGAGACTAGCGGAAACACAGATACGCAGTATTTT,CASSHGPETSGNTDTQYF,TRBV4-1,TRBD2,TRBJ2-3,few
TGCGCCAGCAGCCAAGAAGTCCGGGACAGGGGCTATGGCTACACCTTC,CASSQEVRDRGYGYTF,TRBV4-1,TRBD1,TRBJ1-2,few
TGTGCCACCCAAGAAGGCGGGACAGGGGGCGCGAGAGTGTTTTTT,CATQEGGTGGARVFF,TRBV5-4,TRBD1,TRBJ1-4,.
TGTGCCAGCAGAGGACAGGGGGTTGGCAACACCTTC,CASRGQGVGNTF,TRBV6-1,TRBD1,TRBJ1-2,.
TGCAGCGTTGTGGGCCAGTTAAACAATGAGCAGTTCTTC,CSVVGQLNNEQFF,TRBV29-1,.,TRBJ2-1,few
TGCAGCGTTGAAACAGGCCTAGGCTCTGGAAACACCATATATTTT,CSVETGLGSGNTIYF,TRBV29-1,.,TRBJ1-3,.
TGTGCCAGCAATGCTGCGGGCAGCGGGGGATACGAGCAGTACTTC,CASNAAGSGGYEQYF,TRBV25-1,TRBD2,TRBJ2-7,.
TGCGCCAGCAGTCCCCCAGGCTTTCTAGGGCAGTACTTC,CASSPPGFLGQYF,TRBV5-1,.,TRBJ2-7,.
TGCAGTGCTACAGGGGCCACTGAAGCTTTCTTT,CSATGATEAFF,TRBV20-1,.,TRBJ1-1,.
TGCAGCGTTGGTGACACTATCCAAGAGACCCAGTACTTC,CSVGDTIQETQYF,TRBV29-1,.,TRBJ2-5,.
TGCGCCAGCAAACCATACACGACAGGGGCCGGGGAGCTGTTTTTT,CASKPYTTGAGELFF,TRBV5-1,TRBD1,TRBJ2-2,few
TGTGCCAGCAGTTCCCTCCTTGGGGATCCCTGGTCACCCCTCCACTTT,CASSSLLGDPWSPLHF,TRBV27,.,TRBJ1-6,.
TGTGCCAGCAGCTCGGACCCGAGTCTGGTCGGCCCCTACGAGCAGTACTTC,CASSSDPSLVGPYEQYF,TRBV5-5,.,TRBJ2-7,.
TGTGCCAGCAGTGTAGTCGCAGGCTATGGCTACACCTTC,CASSVVAGYGYTF,TRBV27,.,TRBJ1-2,.
TGTGCCAGCAGCTCCCCCGGCCTGCGGGGGCAGTATTTT,CASSSPGLRGQYF,TRBV11-2,.,TRBJ2-3,.
TGTGCCAGCAGCTCGACAGGAGACAAGAGACTGGGCTACACCTTC,CASSSTGDKRLGYTF,TRBV28,.,TRBJ1-2,once
TGTGCCAGCAGTGAAGCGCCTACTAGCCCAGATACGCAGTATTTT,CASSEAPTSPDTQYF,TRBV2,.,TRBJ2-3,few
TGTGCCAGCAGCTTGGGAGGCAAATCAGATACGCAGTATTTT,CASSLGGKSDTQYF,TRBV7-3,.,TRBJ2-3,once
TGCGCCAGCAGCCTCGGGACTAGCCCCCAAGAGACCCAGTTCTTC,CASSLGTSPQETQFF,TRBV5-1,TRBD2,TRBJ2-1,.
TGTGCCATCGGGGGGTCGAACACTGAAGCTTTCTTT,CAIGGSNTEAFF,TRBV10-3,.,TRBJ1-1,.
TGCAGTGTTCCGGACAGGGGCACAGATACGCAGTATTTT,CSVPDRGTDTQYF,TRBV20-1,TRBD1,TRBJ2-3,.
TGCGCCAGCAGCCTAAGGAGTTCTTTCAACAATGAGCAGTTCTTC,CASSLRSSFNNEQFF,TRBV4-1,.,TRBJ2-1,.
TGCGCCAGCAGTGAGTCGACGTCCTATTATAGCAATCAGCCCCAGCATTTT,CASSESTSYYSNQPQHF,TRBV10-2,.,TRBJ1-5,few
TGTGCCAGCAGCTTCGGGGCAGTCGGTGAAGCTTTCTTT,CASSFGAVGEAFF,TRBV7-2,.,TRBJ1-1,.
TGTGCCAGCAGCTTAGCAGAGGTTGGATGGGAGACCCAGTACTTC,CASSLAEVGWETQYF,TRBV7-9,.,TRBJ2-5,.
TGTGCCAGCAGTTTTGCAGGGGGCACCACTGAAGCTTTCTTT,CASSFAGGTTEAFF,TRBV12-3/TRBV12-4,TRBD1,TRBJ1-1,few
TGTGCCTGGAGTGTACAGGGACTTGGCTACACCTTC,CAWSVQGLGYTF,TRBV30,.,TRBJ1-2,.
TGTGCCAGCAGTCCGACTAGCGGGGGGCCCCCATGGGAGCAGTACTTC,CASSPTSGGPPWEQYF,TRBV28,TRBD2,TRBJ2-7,.
TGCAGTGCTCAGGGGGCAAGCAATGAGCAGTTCTTC,CSAQGASNEQFF,TRBV20-1,TRBD1,TRBJ2-1,few
TGCGGCGTTGAAGGCAAGCGGGGGGGTTCCTACAATGAGCAGTTCTTC,CGVEGKRGGSYNEQFF,TRBV29-1,TRBD2,TRBJ2-1,.
TGCGCCAGCAGCCCCCTAGGGTATGAGCAGTTCTTC,CASSPLGYEQFF,TRBV5-1,.,TRBJ2-1,many
TGTGCCAGCACCTCTTTACGGACAGGGGCCACAGATACGCAGTATTTT,CASTSLRTGATDTQYF,TRBV12-3/TRBV12-4,TRBD1,TRBJ2-3,few
TGTGCCAGCAGCGTAGGACAGGTGGGGACCCAGTACTTC,CASSVGQVGTQYF,TRBV9,.,TRBJ2-5,few
TGCGCCAGCAGCCAGTCCCAGGGGGATCAGCCCCAGCATTTT,CASSQSQGDQPQHF,TRBV5-1,TRBD1,TRBJ1-5,once
TGTGCCAGCAGCCGAGGGGGCATGGGTGTCACTGAAGCTTTCTTT,CASSRGGMGVTEAFF,TRBV7-9,TRBD1,TRBJ1-1,.